This TCR beta chain was retrieved from a study of regulatory T cells in long-lasting Graves disease. Study-level results: A greater number of public clonotypes (around 3,000) was shared by persistent patients than by new patients (over 900).

Time point meaning: newly diagnosed GD, antithyroid drugs for less than 3 months. The authors made the TCR library using RNA they extracted from PBMCs. The source of the patients was an endocrinology department in Xi'an, China. The CDR3 has 14 residues. Germline CDR1 is SGHKS and CDR2 is YYEKEE (reference sequence). Trimming stripped 0 bases from V and 6 bases from J, with 13 bases between. This clonotype was seen many times. Its antigen is unidentified. According to the study, TCR beta libraries were built with iRepertoire HTBI primers and CDR3-region Arm-PCR. In TCRdb, the multiplex PCR reads were re-called with MiXCR into one record per CDR3 protein. The table lists about 420,000 distinct CDR3 sequences, 16% of them singletons. A further study also used this sample, focusing on T cells in Graves' hyperthyroidism and ophthalmopathy. From that study: Diagnosis rested on symptoms, serum thyroxine and TRAb, thyroid ultrasound, and orbital computed tomography. Separating ophthalmopathy from stable hyperthyroidism was achieved by a 13 V-J model.

The chain recombines TRBV5-5 with TRBJ2-7; possibly TRBD2 for D (6 bases). The sequence was collected from a woman between 18 and 30 years old with Graves disease. Sample: peripheral blood mononuclear cells (PBMCs), taken at new diagnosis, from a patient treated with antithyroid drugs. The CDR3 nucleotides are TGTGCCAGCAGCTTGGCCTCGTTGGGAGGCGAGCAGTACTTC. Amino acids: CASSLASLGGEQYF.